These 3 T cell receptor beta chains were sequenced from one sample in a study of cytomegalovirus exposure and HLA in healthy donors. It was with 60 Vbeta and 13 Jbeta primers that the PCR ran. Sequenced by immunoSEQ multiplex PCR; TCRdb stores in-frame clones only, minus some. The profile shows some 180,000 clones, about 77% of them singletons. The sequenced sample consisted of PBMCs. These receptors were taken from a woman in her 30s in good health and CMV-seropositive.

The V gene is TRBV9, the J gene TRBJ2-1; maybe TRBD1 (5 bases). There are 14 residues in the CDR3. Deletions cut 0 bases from V and 8 bases from J, with 12 bases between. Germline-derived CDR1 and CDR2 are SGDLS and YYNGEE. The CDR3 sequence: CASSVGPGKDEQFF. In nucleotides, the CDR3 is TGTGCCAGCAGCGTAGGTCCAGGGAAGGATGAGCAGTTCTTC. Together with reference TRBV9 and TRBJ2-1, the CDR3 gives the full variable domain: DSGVTQTPKHLITATGQRVTLRCSPRSGDLSVYWYQQSLDQGLQFLIQYYNGEERAKGNILERFSAQQFPDLHSELNLSSLELGDSALYFCASSVGPGKDEQFFGPGTRLTVL.

The chain joins TRBV4-1 to TRBJ2-5, with 16 bases fitting TRBD2. The junction had 3 bases not matched to a gene; V was cut back by 1 base and J by 1 base. The CDR3 loop spans 18 amino acids. Germline CDR1 MGHRA, CDR2 YSYEKL. CDR3 nucleotide sequence: TGCGCCAGCAGCCAAGGAGGGACTAGCGGGGGGGCCCAAGAGACCCAGTACTTC. Its translation: CASSQGGTSGGAQETQYF.

This chain connects TRBV23-1 to TRBJ2-7; 7 bases align to TRBD1. TRBV23-1 is identified as an open reading frame with a role that is uncertain. The CDR3 extends over 13 amino acids. After removal of 7 bases from V and 5 bases from J, the junction contained 8 bases not matched to a gene. The CDR3 loop is CASTNRGVNEQYF. The CDR3 nucleotides read TGCGCCAGCACGAACAGGGGAGTCAACGAGCAGTACTTC.